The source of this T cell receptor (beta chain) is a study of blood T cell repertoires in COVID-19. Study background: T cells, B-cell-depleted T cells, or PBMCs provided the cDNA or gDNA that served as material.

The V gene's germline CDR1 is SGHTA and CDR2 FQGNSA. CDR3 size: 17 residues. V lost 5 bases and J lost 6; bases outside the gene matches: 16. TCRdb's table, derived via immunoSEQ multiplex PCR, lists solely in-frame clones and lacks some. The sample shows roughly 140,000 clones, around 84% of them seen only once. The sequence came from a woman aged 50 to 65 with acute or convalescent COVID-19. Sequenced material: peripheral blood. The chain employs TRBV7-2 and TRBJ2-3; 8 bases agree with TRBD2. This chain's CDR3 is CASSGRTSPKGADTQYF. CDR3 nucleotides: TGTGCCAGCAGCGGGCGGACTAGCCCCAAAGGGGCGGATACGCAGTATTTT.